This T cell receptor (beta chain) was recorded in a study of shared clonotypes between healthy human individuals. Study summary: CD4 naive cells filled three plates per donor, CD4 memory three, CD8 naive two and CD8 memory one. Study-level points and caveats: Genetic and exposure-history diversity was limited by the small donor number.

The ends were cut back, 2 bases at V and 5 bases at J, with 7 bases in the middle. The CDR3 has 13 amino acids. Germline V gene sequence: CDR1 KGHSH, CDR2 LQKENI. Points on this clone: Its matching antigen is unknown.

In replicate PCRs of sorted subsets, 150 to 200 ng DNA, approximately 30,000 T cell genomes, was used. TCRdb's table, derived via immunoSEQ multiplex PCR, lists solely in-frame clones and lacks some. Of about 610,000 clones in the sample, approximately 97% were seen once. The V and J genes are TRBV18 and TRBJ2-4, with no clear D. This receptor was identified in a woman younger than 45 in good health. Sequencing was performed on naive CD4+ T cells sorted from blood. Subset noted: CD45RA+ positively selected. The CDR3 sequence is CASSPLAENIQYF. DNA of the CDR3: TGTGCCAGCTCACCATTGGCAGAAAACATTCAGTACTTC.